A single sample is the source of the 10 T cell receptor beta chains below, sequenced in a study of lymphopenia after photon versus proton radiotherapy. Sequenced by immunoSEQ multiplex PCR; TCRdb stores in-frame clones only, minus some. The sample contains 15,000 to 20,000 clones, around 80% of which appear only once. The source material was peripheral blood, sampled from a patient treated with proton-based radiotherapy. The receptors derive from a man between 65 and 85 years old with pancreatic cancer.

V usage is TRBV7-3 and J usage is TRBJ2-1; D not certain. Trimming left V 5 bases short and J 0 bases short, with 5 bases between. CDR3 length: 13 amino acids. The germline V gene has CDR1 SGHTA and CDR2 FQGTGA. DNA for the CDR3: TGTGCCAGCAGCATCAACTCCTACAATGAGCAGTTCTTC. Its protein product is CASSINSYNEQFF. The variable domain in full, with the rest retrieved from reference TRBV7-3 and TRBJ2-1, is GAGVSQTPSNKVTEKGKYVELRCDPISGHTALYWYRQSLGQGPEFLIYFQGTGAADDSGLPNDRFFAVRPEGSVSTLKIQRTERGDSAVYLCASSINSYNEQFFGPGTRLTVL.

J is TRBJ2-1 and V is TRBV5-4; TRBD2 is a possible D gene (5 bases). Trimming pared 4 bases from V and 3 bases from J, leaving 14 bases between. The V gene's germline CDR1 is SGHNT and CDR2 YYREEE (reference sequence). The CDR3 consists of 15 residues. CDR3 sequence (DNA): TGTGCCAGCAGCCCCCGGGCTAGCAGCTACAATGAGCAGTTCTTC. Residues: CASSPRASSYNEQFF.

Concerning this clone itself: The same CDR3 arises from other DNA sequences in this sample as well. The CDR3 here is CASSLGRAGGIRIYEQYF. The CDR3 nucleotides are TGTGCCAGCAGCTTAGGTCGAGCGGGAGGTATAAGAATCTACGAGCAGTACTTC. The chain carries TRBV7-2 and TRBJ2-7; 9 nucleotides line up with TRBD2. This CDR3 contains 18 residues. From germline, CDR1 is SGHTA and CDR2 FQGNSA. V lost 1 base to trimming and J lost 3 bases; unmatched junction nucleotides: 13. Full variable domain (remainder filled in from reference TRBV7-2 and TRBJ2-7): GAGVSQSPSNKVTEKGKDVELRCDPISGHTALYWYRQSLGQGLEFLIYFQGNSAPDKSGLPSDRFSAERTGGSVSTLTIQRTQQEDSAVYLCASSLGRAGGIRIYEQYFGPGTRLTVT.

The chain couples TRBV14 to TRBJ1-4, with D possibly matching TRBD1 (5 bases). CDR3 size: 17 residues. Germline CDR1 and CDR2: SGHDN and FVKESK. V was pared by 8 bases and J by 3 bases, with 22 bases between. CDR3: CASALSRPGAANEKLFF. For the CDR3, the DNA is TGTGCCAGCGCATTATCCCGGCCCGGGGCCGCTAATGAAAAACTGTTTTTT.

As to this clone: A junction boundary mismatches the germline segment, possibly from a read error. The V and J genes are TRBV25-1 and TRBJ1-1, with 8 bases lining up with TRBD1. The CDR3 consists of 11 residues. CDR1 is MGHDK and CDR2 is SYGVNS in the germline V gene. Here the CDR3 DNA reads TGTGCCAGCAGTCTAGGACAGGGATCGATCTTT. Its translation is CASSLGQGSIF.

The chain has TRBV5-1 and TRBJ2-4; the D is unclear. From germline, CDR1 is SGHRS and CDR2 YFSETQ. Trimming removed 1 base at V and 0 bases at J, with 8 bases between. The CDR3 consists of 15 residues. CDR3 in DNA: TGCGCCAGCAGCTTGAGCCCGATAGCCAAAAACATTCAGTACTTC. Residues: CASSLSPIAKNIQYF.

The chain couples TRBV5-4 to TRBJ2-7; D is ambiguous. The CDR3 runs 11 residues. The V end lost 1 base, the J end lost 6 bases, and 5 bases lay between the germline ends. CDR1 is SGHNT and CDR2 is YYREEE in the germline V gene (reference sequence). The CDR3 loop reads CASSLQSEQYF. The CDR3 DNA reads as TGTGCCAGCAGCTTGCAGAGCGAGCAGTACTTC.

V usage is TRBV7-3 and J usage is TRBJ1-1; D not resolved. Trimming took 5 bases from V and 4 from J, leaving 11 bases between them. The CDR3 consists of 13 residues. Germline V gene sequence: CDR1 SGHTA, CDR2 FQGTGA. The CDR3: CASSRGGVTEAFF. The CDR3 DNA sequence: TGTGCCAGCAGCCGGGGTGGGGTCACTGAAGCTTTCTTT.

This chain uses TRBV5-6 with TRBJ1-2; no reliable D call. Trimming cost V 4 bases and J 4 bases, with 11 bases left between them. The CDR3 sequence is 13 residues long. Germline assignment: CDR1 SGHDT and CDR2 YYEEEE. The CDR3 spells CASSAGRLYGYTF. CDR3 bases: TGTGCCAGCAGCGCTGGACGTCTCTATGGCTACACCTTC.

The chain's CDR3 is CASSFPGTLNTEAFF. For the CDR3, the DNA is TGTGCCAGCAGCTTCCCTGGGACACTGAACACTGAAGCTTTCTTT. This chain uses TRBV5-4 with TRBJ1-1; tentatively, D is TRBD1 (6 bases). CDR3 length: 15 amino acids. V gave up 2 bases and J gave up 0 bases, with 11 bases separating them. Per germline, CDR1 SGHNT and CDR2 YYREEE (reference sequence).